A single sample gave rise to the 29 T cell receptor beta chains below, sequenced in a study of patients and donors after allogeneic stem cell transplantation. TCRdb itself ran the RT-PCR reads through MiXCR, one entry per CDR3 protein. Among 70,000 or so distinct CDR3 sequences, approximately 25% were seen once, and the ten largest hold approximately 26%. Sequencing used blood, either unsorted or a sorted T cell fraction (not recorded which). All receptors derive from a human donor who was either an allogeneic HSCT recipient or a stem cell or donor lymphocyte infusion donor (not recorded which). It is not recorded whose cells these are; they may come from a transplant donor.

This clonotype was detected only once. The V gene is TRBV12-3 or TRBV12-4, the J gene TRBJ1-1; D gene unclear. CDR3 length: 13 amino acids. V was cut by 2 bases and J by 4 bases, with 8 bases left in between. CDR3 sequence (DNA): TGTGCCAGCAGTTTATCAACAGCCACTGAAGCTTTCTTT. Translating it yields CASSLSTATEAFF.

This clonotype was detected ten times or more. The genes are TRBV10-3 and TRBJ2-2, with 8 bases lining up with TRBD2. V dropped 0 bases and J dropped 1; count of bases not matched to a gene: 7. Germline V gene data show CDR1 as ENHRY and CDR2 as SYGVKD. CDR3 length equals 18 residues. The CDR3 loop is CAISESVAAGVNTGELFF. CDR3 in DNA: TGTGCCATCAGTGAGTCAGTCGCAGCGGGGGTGAACACCGGGGAGCTGTTTTTT.

The chain uses TRBV9 and TRBJ2-3, with D tentatively TRBD1 (5 bases). Between the trimmed V and J ends, which lost 7 bases and 0 bases, there was a span of 12 bases. The CDR3 contains 14 residues. CDR1 is SGDLS and CDR2 is YYNGEE in the germline V gene. The CDR3 spells CASSGLPSTDTQYF. Here the CDR3 DNA reads TGTGCCAGCTCAGGGCTTCCTAGCACAGATACGCAGTATTTT.

CDR3 loop: CASSLRGGTEAFF. Written as DNA, the CDR3 is TGCGCCAGCAGCTTGAGGGGGGGCACTGAAGCTTTCTTT. This sequence joins TRBV5-1 and TRBJ1-1, with a tentative D call TRBD1 (6 bases). Germline CDR1 reads SGHRS; CDR2 reads YFSETQ. V shed 1 base and J shed 4 bases, with 8 bases lying between them. CDR3 length: 13 residues.

CDR3: CASSFLSFTDTQYF. The CDR3 DNA is TGCGCCAGCAGCTTTCTTAGCTTCACAGATACGCAGTATTTT. This chain uses TRBV5-1 with TRBJ2-3; D is uncertain. Germline V CDR1 and CDR2: SGHRS, YFSETQ. V was cut by 2 bases and J by 2 bases, with 9 bases left in between. The CDR3 is 14 amino acids.

This sequence joins TRBV20-1 and TRBJ2-7; D is ambiguous. V was pared by 5 bases and J by 5 bases, with 13 bases between. The CDR3 is 12 amino acids. Germline assignment: CDR1 DFQATT and CDR2 SNEGSKA (reference sequence). Here the CDR3 DNA reads TGCAGTGCTGACTCGAATGGCGACGAGCAGTACTTC. It specifies CSADSNGDEQYF.

This clonotype has a handful of counts. J is TRBJ2-7 and V is TRBV12-3 or TRBV12-4; 7 nucleotides agree with TRBD1. The CDR3 totals 15 residues. Trimming removed 5 bases from V and 2 bases from J; junction bases left unmatched: 9. The CDR3 DNA sequence: TGTGCCAGCAGTAAAACGACAGGGCACCCCTACGAGCAGTACTTC. It specifies CASSKTTGHPYEQYF.

The chain recombines TRBV12-3 or TRBV12-4 with TRBJ2-1, with D possibly matching TRBD2 (7 bases). Deletions cut 3 bases from V and 8 bases from J, with 14 bases between. The length of the CDR3 is 14 residues. The CDR3 sequence: CASSFVGGRDEQFF. For the CDR3, the DNA is TGTGCCAGCAGTTTTGTGGGGGGGCGGGATGAGCAGTTCTTC.

This chain joins TRBV5-1 and TRBJ2-7; D is perhaps TRBD2 (5 bases). Between the trimmed V and J ends, which lost 1 base and 7 bases, there was a span of 9 bases. The germline V gene has CDR1 SGHRS and CDR2 YFSETQ. CDR3 length: 12 residues. Here the CDR3 DNA reads TGCGCCAGCAGCTTGACGGGGTGGGAGCAGTACTTC. Translation gives CASSLTGWEQYF.

This clonotype was recorded a few times. This chain joins TRBV27 and TRBJ1-2, with TRBD1 matching 9 bases. J was trimmed by 10 bases and V by 6 bases; bases with no gene match: 9. Germline V lookup: CDR1 MNHEY, CDR2 SMNVEV (reference sequence). The CDR3 totals 13 residues. Here the CDR3 reads CASSQGTGTDYTF. CDR3 coding DNA: TGTGCCAGCAGCCAAGGGACAGGGACGGACTACACCTTC.

This clonotype was seen ten or more times. The CDR3 DNA follows: TGTGCCAGCAGCTCGAGCGGGACATTGCAGTTCTTC. Its translation is CASSSSGTLQFF. The chain carries TRBV7-9 and TRBJ2-1; perhaps TRBD2 as D (7 bases). This CDR3 is 12 amino acids long. CDR1 and CDR2 from the germline V gene are SEHNR and FQNEAQ (reference sequence). Trimming shortened V by 4 bases and J by 12 bases, and 13 bases separated the two germline ends.

This clonotype was recorded a few times. The chain recombines TRBV5-1 with TRBJ1-6; tentative D call: TRBD1 (6 bases). Trimming removed 1 base at V and 5 bases at J, with 10 bases between. There are 15 residues in the CDR3. Per germline, CDR1 SGHRS and CDR2 YFSETQ. DNA for the CDR3: TGCGCCAGCAGCTTGCGGGGGCACGATAATTCACCCCTCCACTTT. Its protein product is CASSLRGHDNSPLHF.

The chain couples TRBV2 to TRBJ1-5; the match to TRBD1 covers 7 bases. CDR1 and CDR2 from the germline V gene are SNHLY and FYNNEI. J was trimmed by 2 bases and V by 6 bases; bases with no gene match: 10. The CDR3 consists of 16 residues. In DNA, the CDR3 is TGTGCCAGCAGCATCCGCCGACAGGGCCGCAATCAGCCCCAGCATTTT. This encodes CASSIRRQGRNQPQHF.

The CDR3 reads CASSYDLIGGSPLHF. The CDR3 bases are TGTGCCAGCAGCTACGACTTAATAGGCGGCTCACCCCTCCACTTT. The gene calls are TRBV5-5 and TRBJ1-6; D gene ambiguous. V was cut by 3 bases and J by 10 bases, with 17 bases left in between. This CDR3 contains 15 residues. The germline gives CDR1 SGHKS, CDR2 YYEKEE (reference sequence).

This clonotype occurred a few times. The chain recombines TRBV5-1 with TRBJ2-1, with D tentatively TRBD1 (5 bases). This CDR3 comprises 13 residues. Germline V gene lookup returns CDR1 SGHRS and CDR2 YFSETQ. V lost 0 bases to trimming and J lost 8 bases, with 9 bases between them. CDR3 amino acids: CASSLEGHYEQFF. CDR3 nucleotide sequence: TGCGCCAGCAGCTTGGAGGGGCACTATGAGCAGTTCTTC.

The chain uses TRBV12-3 or TRBV12-4 and TRBJ2-2; D is undetermined. V dropped 3 bases and J dropped 5 bases, with 10 bases sitting between them. The CDR3 is 14 residues long. The CDR3 sequence is CASSFHLGTGELFF. In nucleotides, the CDR3 is TGTGCCAGCAGTTTCCATCTGGGTACCGGGGAGCTGTTTTTT.

This clonotype showed up many times. V gene TRBV29-1 combines with J gene TRBJ1-1; D uncertain. The CDR3 is made up of 12 amino acids. Germline CDR1 SQVTM, CDR2 ANQGSEA. V was pared by 7 bases and J by 2 bases, with 11 bases between. The CDR3 DNA reads as TGCAGCGCACAGCGACCCAACACTGAAGCTTTCTTT. This gives the protein CSAQRPNTEAFF.

This clonotype was observed a few times. The DNA for the CDR3 is TGTGCCAGCAGTCCCCGGACTAGCGGGGATACGCAGTATTTT. Its protein is CASSPRTSGDTQYF. This rearrangement joins TRBV12-3 or TRBV12-4 to TRBJ2-3; 11 bases match TRBD2. The CDR3 is 14 residues long. V was pared by 5 bases and J by 6 bases, with 4 bases of the junction left unmatched.

This clonotype was seen more than once but under ten times. CDR3 bases: TGTGCCAGCAGTTCCACAGGGTCAGACTATGGCTACACCTTC. Translating it yields CASSSTGSDYGYTF. This chain uses TRBV27 with TRBJ1-2; D possibly corresponds to TRBD1 (6 bases). CDR1 is MNHEY, CDR2 SMNVEV, per germline (reference sequence). The ends were cut back, 4 bases at V and 3 bases at J, with 12 bases in the middle. The CDR3 totals 14 residues.

The chain combines TRBV12-3 or TRBV12-4 with TRBJ1-3, with a tentative D call TRBD1 (5 bases). The CDR3 loop spans 15 amino acids. Deletions cut 2 bases from V and 4 bases from J, with 12 bases between. CDR3 DNA sequence: TGTGCCAGCAGTTTATCGGCCAGGGTCGGAAACACCATATATTTT. Translated: CASSLSARVGNTIYF.

This clonotype was detected a few times. The chain employs TRBV12-3 or TRBV12-4 and TRBJ1-4, with D unclear. Trimming cost V 3 bases and J 8 bases, with 13 bases left between them. CDR3 length: 14 residues. CDR3 coding DNA: TGTGCCAGCAGTTTCGGCAGGCTTAGCGAAAAACTGTTTTTT. As protein: CASSFGRLSEKLFF.

This clonotype was counted a few times. This chain joins TRBV3-1 and TRBJ2-7; D possibly uses TRBD1 or TRBD2 (5 bases each). The CDR3 sequence is 14 residues long. Between the trimmed V and J ends, which lost 2 bases and 2 bases, there was a span of 10 bases. The germline CDR1 and CDR2 sequences are LGHDT and YNNKEL (reference sequence). The CDR3 is CASSQTTAAYEQYF. The CDR3 DNA reads as TGTGCCAGCAGCCAAACGACAGCGGCCTACGAGCAGTACTTC.

This chain links TRBV27 with TRBJ2-3, with 11 bases matching TRBD2. J lost 0 bases, V lost 6 bases, and 5 bases had no gene match. CDR3 length equals 16 residues. Germline lookup yields CDR1 MNHEY and CDR2 SMNVEV (reference sequence). For the CDR3, the DNA is TGTGCCAGCAGAGGACTAGCGGGCTCTAGCACAGATACGCAGTATTTT. This encodes CASRGLAGSSTDTQYF.

The chain carries TRBV2 and TRBJ2-5, with D perhaps TRBD2 (5 bases). The CDR3 extends over 13 amino acids. Germline loops: CDR1 SNHLY, CDR2 FYNNEI. V dropped 0 bases and J dropped 6 bases, with 8 bases sitting between them. CDR3 DNA sequence: TGTGCCAGCAGTGAAGCCCTAGCCCAGACCCAGTACTTC. As protein: CASSEALAQTQYF.

This clonotype has a handful of counts. The chain links TRBV5-1 to TRBJ1-2, with TRBD1 identical over 7 bases. The CDR3 has 14 residues. Per the germline V gene, CDR1 is SGHRS and CDR2 is YFSETQ. V lost 0 bases, J lost 3 bases, and 2 bases stayed unmatched. CDR3 in DNA: TGCGCCAGCAGCTTGGTGGGACAGTACTATGGCTACACCTTC. Residues: CASSLVGQYYGYTF.

The gene calls are TRBV28 and TRBJ1-6; D may be TRBD1 (5 bases). Per the germline V gene, CDR1 is MDHEN and CDR2 is SYDVKM. V dropped 4 bases and J dropped 7 bases, with 8 bases sitting between them. The CDR3 is 13 amino acids. The CDR3 here is CASSWDFNSPLHF. The CDR3 DNA reads as TGTGCCAGCAGTTGGGACTTCAATTCACCCCTCCACTTT.

The rearrangement joins TRBV15 to TRBJ1-5; D call uncertain. The ends were cut back, 1 base at V and 5 bases at J, with 12 bases in the middle. The CDR3 is made up of 15 amino acids. Per germline, CDR1 LNHNV and CDR2 YYDKDF (reference sequence). CDR3 residues: CATSRGQKLDQPQHF. DNA for the CDR3: TGTGCCACCAGCAGAGGTCAGAAGCTGGATCAGCCCCAGCATTTT.

V and J are TRBV7-7 and TRBJ2-1; tentatively, D is TRBD1 (6 bases). The CDR3 runs to 16 residues. Trimming cost V 2 bases and J 6 bases, with 17 bases left between them. Germline CDR1 SSHAT, CDR2 FNYEAQ (reference sequence). DNA of the CDR3: TGTGCCAGCAGCTTATTTGGGGGCCCTATTGGCAATGAGCAGTTCTTC. Protein product: CASSLFGGPIGNEQFF.

In its sample, this clonotype was seen a few times. The genes are TRBV18 and TRBJ2-1, with D possibly TRBD1 on 6 matching bases. This CDR3 is 15 amino acids long. Germline V gene lookup returns CDR1 KGHSH and CDR2 LQKENI. Trimming left V 4 bases short and J 0 bases short, with 10 bases between. The DNA of the CDR3 is TGTGCCAGCTCACGCACAGGGAACTCCTACAATGAGCAGTTCTTC. Protein sequence: CASSRTGNSYNEQFF.